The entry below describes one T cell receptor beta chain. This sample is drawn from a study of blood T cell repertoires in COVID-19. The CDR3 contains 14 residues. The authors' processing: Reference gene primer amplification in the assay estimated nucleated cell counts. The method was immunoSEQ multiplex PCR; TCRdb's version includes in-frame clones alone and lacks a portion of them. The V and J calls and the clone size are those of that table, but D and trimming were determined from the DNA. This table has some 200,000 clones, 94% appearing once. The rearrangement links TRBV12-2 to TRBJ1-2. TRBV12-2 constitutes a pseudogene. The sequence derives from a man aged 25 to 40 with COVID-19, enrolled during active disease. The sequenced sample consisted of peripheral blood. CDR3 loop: CASRLTPRLVGYTF. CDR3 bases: TGTGCAAGTCGCTTAACTCCCCGACTGGTTGGCTACACCTTC.